A selection of T cell receptor beta chains follows, all from one sample in a study of CD8 T cells in Susac syndrome. In TCRdb, the immunoSEQ multiplex PCR reads were re-called with MiXCR into one record per CDR3 protein. Here the sample spans more than 100,000 distinct CDR3 sequences, 90% to 95% being singletons. Material for sequencing was CD8+ T cells from PBMCs. Receptors were obtained from a human donor with Susac syndrome. CDR3s include the opening cysteine and the closing phenylalanine or tryptophan. The size of a clone is reported for some rows only, either as once, few or many, or as a class for expanded clones.

>TRBV29-1|13|once
CSVDSPMNTEAFF
>TRBV6-5|13|-
CASLGAGANVLTF
>TRBV6-4|13|-
CASSEANTGELFF
>TRBV20-1|13|-
CSAKGGDSVFQFF
>TRBV4-3|15|-
CASSHTGGNYNEQFF
>TRBV13|14|-
CASSLKGARYEQYF
>TRBV19|12|-
CASSIQGAEQFF
>TRBV9|12|-
CASSVERGELFF
>TRBV27|14|-
CASREAGGFFEQYF
>TRBV9|14|-
CASSGSTSQETQYF
>TRBV7-2|17|-
CASSHPTSGSSTDTQYF
>TRBV5-8|11|-
CASSPLATLHF
>TRBV20-1|13|-
CSGLAGDSYEQYF
>TRBV27|11|-
CASSTGFGYTF
>TRBV7-8|21|-
CASSLQYRIFIWTSDLNKQYF
>TRBV11-2|15|once
CASRPRQGTNYGYTF
>TRBV30|13|-
CAWSGGTVDLYTF
>TRBV19|18|once
CASSPSSRGGERAYEQYF
>TRBV29-1|14|-
CSVVYRTAAGTQYF
>TRBV4-2|12|-
CASSQSGNEQFF
>TRBV3-1|12|-
CASSQGATEAFF
>TRBV2|11|-
CAGKGGPGYTF
>TRBV7-2|14|-
CASSFRGRSYEQYF
>TRBV29-1|13|-
CSVGTGGIYEQYF
>TRBV7-6|15|-
CASSLVAGEGGEQFF
>TRBV30|12|-
CAGTSDGYEQYF
>TRBV7-9|12|-
CASSWSANEQFF
>TRBV9|17|-
CASSSPGRTGDNSPLHF
>TRBV3-1|15|-
CASSPVSGGPYEQYF
>TRBV12-3/TRBV12-4|14|-
CASSFQGRNTEAFF